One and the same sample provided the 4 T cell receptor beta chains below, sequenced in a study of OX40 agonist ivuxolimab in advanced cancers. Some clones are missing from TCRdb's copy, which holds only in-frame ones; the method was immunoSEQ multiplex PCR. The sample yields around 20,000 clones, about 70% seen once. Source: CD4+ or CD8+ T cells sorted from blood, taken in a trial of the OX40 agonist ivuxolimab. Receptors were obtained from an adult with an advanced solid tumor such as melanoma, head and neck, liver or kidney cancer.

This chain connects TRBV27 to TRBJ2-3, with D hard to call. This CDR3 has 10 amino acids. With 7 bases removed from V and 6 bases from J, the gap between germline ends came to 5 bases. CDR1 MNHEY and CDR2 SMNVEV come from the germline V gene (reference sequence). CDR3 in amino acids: CASMGDTQYF. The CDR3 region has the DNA TGTGCCAGCATGGGTGATACGCAGTATTTT.

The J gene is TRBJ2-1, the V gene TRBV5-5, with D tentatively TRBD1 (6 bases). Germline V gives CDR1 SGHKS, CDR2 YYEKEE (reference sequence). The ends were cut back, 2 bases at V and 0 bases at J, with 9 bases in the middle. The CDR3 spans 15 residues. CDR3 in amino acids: CASSFTGTSYNEQFF. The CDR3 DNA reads TGTGCCAGCAGCTTTACAGGGACCTCCTACAATGAGCAGTTCTTC.

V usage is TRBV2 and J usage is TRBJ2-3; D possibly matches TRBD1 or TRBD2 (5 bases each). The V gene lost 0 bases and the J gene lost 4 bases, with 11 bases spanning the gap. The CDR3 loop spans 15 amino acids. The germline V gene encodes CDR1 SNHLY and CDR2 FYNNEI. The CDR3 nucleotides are TGTGCCAGCAGTGAAGCGGAGTGGGGGTCAGATACGCAGTATTTT. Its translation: CASSEAEWGSDTQYF.

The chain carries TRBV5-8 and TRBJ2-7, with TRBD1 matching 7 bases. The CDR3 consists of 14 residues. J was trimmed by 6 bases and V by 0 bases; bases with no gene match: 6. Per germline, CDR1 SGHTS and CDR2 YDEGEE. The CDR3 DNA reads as TGTGCCAGCAGCTTGGGACAGGGTGATATCGAGCAGTACTTC. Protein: CASSLGQGDIEQYF.